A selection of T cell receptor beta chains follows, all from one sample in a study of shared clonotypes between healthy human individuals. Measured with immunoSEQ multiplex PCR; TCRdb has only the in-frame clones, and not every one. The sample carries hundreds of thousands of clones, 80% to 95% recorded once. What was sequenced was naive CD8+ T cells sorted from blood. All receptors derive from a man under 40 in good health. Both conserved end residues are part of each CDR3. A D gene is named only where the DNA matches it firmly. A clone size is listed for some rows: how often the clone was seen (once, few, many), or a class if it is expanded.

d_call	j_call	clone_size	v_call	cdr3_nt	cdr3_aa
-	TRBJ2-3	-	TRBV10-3	TGTGCCATCAGTGAGGAATTGGCACCGAGGGGAGATACGCAGTATTTT	CAISEELAPRGDTQYF
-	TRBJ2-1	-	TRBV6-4	TGTGCCAGCAGTGACCCACCCACGGGAGTCTATGAGCAGTTCTTC	CASSDPPTGVYEQFF
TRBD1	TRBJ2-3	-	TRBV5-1	TGCGCCAGTGCGCTCAGGGGGATCGCAGATACGCAGTATTTT	CASALRGIADTQYF
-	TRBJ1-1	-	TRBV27	TGTGCCAGCAGTTTATCACAGAGATACACTGAAGCTTTCTTT	CASSLSQRYTEAFF
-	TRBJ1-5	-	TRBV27	TGTGCCACCGCCAAGGGAGGTTTCGGTCAGCCCCAGCATTTT	CATAKGGFGQPQHF
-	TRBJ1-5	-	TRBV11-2	TGTGCCAGCAGCCGTGACACGAGATCCAATCAGCCCCAGCATTTT	CASSRDTRSNQPQHF
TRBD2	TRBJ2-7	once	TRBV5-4	TGTGCCAGCAGCGGCAGACTAGCGGGAGCTGACGAGCAGTACTTC	CASSGRLAGADEQYF
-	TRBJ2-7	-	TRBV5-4	TGTGCCAGCAGCTTGTCGGGACAAACCTACGAGCAGTACTTC	CASSLSGQTYEQYF
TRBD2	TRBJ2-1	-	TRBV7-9	TGTGCCAGCAGCCCGGCGAGCGGGACGGCTGAGCAGTTCTTC	CASSPASGTAEQFF
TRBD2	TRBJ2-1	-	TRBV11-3	TGTGCCAGCAGTGACTACGGGAGGGCTGGCAATGAGCAGTTCTTC	CASSDYGRAGNEQFF
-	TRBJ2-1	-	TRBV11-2	TGTGCCAGCAGCTCGCCGGACGGGACTCGGCGCAATGAGCAGTTCTTC	CASSSPDGTRRNEQFF
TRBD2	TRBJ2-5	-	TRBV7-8	TGTGCCAGCAGCCTCGGGAGGAGGCCGTACGCTCAAGAGACCCAGTACTTC	CASSLGRRPYAQETQYF
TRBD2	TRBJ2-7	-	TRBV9	TGTGCCAGCAGCGTAGCGGGAGGGCCTCACTACGAGCAGTACTTC	CASSVAGGPHYEQYF
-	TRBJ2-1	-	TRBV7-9	TGTGCCAGCAGCTACGCCATTTCCCCCACCGAGCAGTTCTTC	CASSYAISPTEQFF
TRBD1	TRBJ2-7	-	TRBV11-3	TGTGCCAGCAGCTCTCGGACAGGGTTTTCCTACGAGCAGTACTTC	CASSSRTGFSYEQYF
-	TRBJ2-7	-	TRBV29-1	TGCAGCGTCGGTGGGGGGTATGACGAGCAGTACTTC	CSVGGGYDEQYF
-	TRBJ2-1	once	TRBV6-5	TGTGCCAGCAGTTACGCCTTGGGGAGCTCCTACAATGAGCAGTTCTTC	CASSYALGSSYNEQFF
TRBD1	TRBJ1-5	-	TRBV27	TGTGCCAGCAGTTTAACAGACAGGGATCAGCCCCAGCATTTT	CASSLTDRDQPQHF
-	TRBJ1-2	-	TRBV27	TGTGCCAGCAGTAGCCGGGACCGGGCTTCCTATGGCTACACCTTC	CASSSRDRASYGYTF
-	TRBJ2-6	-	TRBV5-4	TGTGCCAGCAGCTTGCGCGATCAGGAGACTGGGGCCAACGTCCTGACTTTC	CASSLRDQETGANVLTF
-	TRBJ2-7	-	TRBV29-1	TGCAGCGTTCCTCGGAGAGACAGGGGCAGCGGGAATTGGACCTACGAGCAGTACTTC	CSVPRRDRGSGNWTYEQYF
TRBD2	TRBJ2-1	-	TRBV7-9	TGTGCCAGCAGCCCAGGGGGGACTAGCGGTTACAATGAGCAGTTCTTC	CASSPGGTSGYNEQFF
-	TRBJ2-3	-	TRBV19	TGTGCCAGTAGTGAACAGGGCACAGATACGCAGTATTTT	CASSEQGTDTQYF
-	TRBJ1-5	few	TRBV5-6	TGTGCCAGCAGCTTGGGGGATCAGCCCCAGCATTTT	CASSLGDQPQHF
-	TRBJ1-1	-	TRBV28	TGTGCCAGCAGTTTAGTACTGTTGAACACTGAAGCTTTCTTT	CASSLVLLNTEAFF
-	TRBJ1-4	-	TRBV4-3	TGCGCCAGCAGCCAAGAAAGAACAGGGAGAGGGGAAAAACTGTTTTTT	CASSQERTGRGEKLFF
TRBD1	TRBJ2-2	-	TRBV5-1	TGCGCCAGCAGCTTGGCCGGACAGGGGGAGATCACCGGGGAGCTGTTTTTT	CASSLAGQGEITGELFF
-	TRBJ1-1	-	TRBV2	TGTGCCAGCAATATGGCTTTCTTT	CASNMAFF
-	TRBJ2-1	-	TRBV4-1	TGCGCCAGCAGCCAAGATCACGGGAACGCCTACAATGAGCAGTTCTTC	CASSQDHGNAYNEQFF
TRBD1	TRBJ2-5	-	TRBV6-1	TGTGCCAGCAGTGAACTGGGGGCAGGGGGAGAGACCCAGTACTTC	CASSELGAGGETQYF
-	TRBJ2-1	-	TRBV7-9	TGTGCCAGCAGGGGGGTAGGGAACCCGGACAATGAGCAGTTCTTC	CASRGVGNPDNEQFF
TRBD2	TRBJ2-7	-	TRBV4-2	TGTGCCAGCAGCCCTGCTAGCGGGACCTACGAGCAGTACTTC	CASSPASGTYEQYF
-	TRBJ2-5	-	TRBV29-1	TGCAGCGTTTGGTGGGCAGGGCGGGAGACCCAGTACTTC	CSVWWAGRETQYF
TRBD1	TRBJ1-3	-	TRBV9	TGTGCCAGCAGCGTGGAGGGGGCTTCTGGAAACACCATATATTTT	CASSVEGASGNTIYF
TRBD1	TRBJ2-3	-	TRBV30	TGTGCCCTGGAAATGACAGGGAGCACAGATACGCAGTATTTT	CALEMTGSTDTQYF
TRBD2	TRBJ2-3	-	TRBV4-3	TGCGCCAGCAGCCAAGGCTGGACTAGCGGGAGCACAGATACGCAGTATTTT	CASSQGWTSGSTDTQYF
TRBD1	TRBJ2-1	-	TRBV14	TGTGCCAGCAGCCAAGGGGACCGGGACAGGGAGACCTACAATGAGCAGTTCTTC	CASSQGDRDRETYNEQFF
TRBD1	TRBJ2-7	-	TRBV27	TGTGCCAGCAGTTTATCCCCCGGGACAGGGAACTACGAGCAGTACTTC	CASSLSPGTGNYEQYF
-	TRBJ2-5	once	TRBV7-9	TGTGCCAGCAGCTTAGCGCCCAGGGCCGAGACCCAGTACTTC	CASSLAPRAETQYF
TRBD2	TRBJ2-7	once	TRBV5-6	TGTGCCAGCAGCTTGTGGAAGGGTCGGTGGGAGGGTCTCTACGAGCAGTACTTC	CASSLWKGRWEGLYEQYF
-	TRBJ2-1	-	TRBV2	TGTGCCAGCAGTGAAGGGTTCAGCGGAAGCTCCTACAATGAGCAGTTCTTC	CASSEGFSGSSYNEQFF
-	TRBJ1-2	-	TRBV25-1	TGTGCCAGCAGTGAGGGCCCCTATGGCTACACCTTC	CASSEGPYGYTF
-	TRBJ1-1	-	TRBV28	TGTGCCAGCAGTTCCACAGGGTACATGAACACTGAAGCTTTCTTT	CASSSTGYMNTEAFF
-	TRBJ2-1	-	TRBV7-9	TGTGCCAGCAAAAGCGAGAGCTCCTACAATGAGCAGTTCTTC	CASKSESSYNEQFF
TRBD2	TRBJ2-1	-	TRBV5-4	TGTGCCAGCAGCTTGAGCGGGAGGGCCGTCAATGAGCAGTTCTTC	CASSLSGRAVNEQFF
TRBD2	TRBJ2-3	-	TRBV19	TGTGCCAGTAGTATCTTAGCGGGAGGGAGCACAGATACGCAGTATTTT	CASSILAGGSTDTQYF
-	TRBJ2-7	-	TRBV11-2	TGTGCCAGCAGCTTAGTCAGGGGCGAGCAGTACTTC	CASSLVRGEQYF
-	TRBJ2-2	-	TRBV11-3	TGTGCCAGCAAATCCGGGAGCTCCACCGGGGAGCTGTTTTTT	CASKSGSSTGELFF
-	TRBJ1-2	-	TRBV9	TGTGCCAGCAGCGGGGACACCAACTATGGCTACACCTTC	CASSGDTNYGYTF
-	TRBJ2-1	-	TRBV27	TGTGCCAGCAGTGAAACAGGTTGGGGGGATGAGCAGTTCTTC	CASSETGWGDEQFF